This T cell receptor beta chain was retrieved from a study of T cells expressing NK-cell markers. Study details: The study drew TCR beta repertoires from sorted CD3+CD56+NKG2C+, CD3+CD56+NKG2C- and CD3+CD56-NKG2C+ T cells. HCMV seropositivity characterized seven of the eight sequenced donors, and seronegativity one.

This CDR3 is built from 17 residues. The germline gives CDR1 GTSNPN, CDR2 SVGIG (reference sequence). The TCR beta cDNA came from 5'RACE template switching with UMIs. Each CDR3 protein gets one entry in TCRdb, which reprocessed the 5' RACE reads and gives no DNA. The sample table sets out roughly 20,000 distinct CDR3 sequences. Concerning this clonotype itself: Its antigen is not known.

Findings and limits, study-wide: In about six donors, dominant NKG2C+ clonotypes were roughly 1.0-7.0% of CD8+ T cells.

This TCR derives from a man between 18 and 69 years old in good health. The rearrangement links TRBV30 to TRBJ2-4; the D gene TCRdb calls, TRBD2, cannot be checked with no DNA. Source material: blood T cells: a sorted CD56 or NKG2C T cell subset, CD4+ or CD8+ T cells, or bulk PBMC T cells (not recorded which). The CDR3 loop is CAWSRAGIMLAKNIQYF. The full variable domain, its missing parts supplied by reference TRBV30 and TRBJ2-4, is SQTIHQWPATLVQPVGSPLSLECTVEGTSNPNLYWYRQAAGRGLQLLFYSVGIGQISSEVPQNLSASRPQDRQFILSSKKLLLSDSGFYLCAWSRAGIMLAKNIQYFGAGTRLSVL.